This T cell receptor (beta chain) came from a study of T cells in Graves' hyperthyroidism and ophthalmopathy (dated 2019 in TCRdb). Concerning the study at large: Peripheral blood samples were taken at the time of initial diagnosis, prior to any treatment. TCR V-J signatures able to tell the groups apart were searched for in a discovery cohort of 90 to 100 patients, of whom 40 to 45 had Graves' ophthalmopathy and 55 to 65 had stable Graves' hyperthyroidism. Whether ophthalmopathy could be predicted prospectively was tested in an independent validation cohort made up of approximately 19 hyperthyroidism patients plus 17 patients who later progressed to ophthalmopathy. The 75 to 100 discovery patients were randomly divided into training and test sets at a 7:3 ratio. Thyroid tissue and blood T-cell repertoires from six Graves' hyperthyroidism patients were also compared in the study. After sampling, hyperthyroidism patients received methimazole starting at 30 mg daily, and ophthalmopathy patients received high-dose intravenous methylprednisolone. TCR Vbeta CDR3 sequencing of 140 or so peripheral blood samples (approximately 44 ophthalmopathy, 75 to 80 hyperthyroidism and roughly 17 progressor patients) is reported in the paper.

Via the germline V gene, CDR1 is WSHSY and CDR2 SAAADI. Trimming takes 0 bases from V and 7 bases from J, and the germline ends sit 15 bases apart. The CDR3, from cysteine to phenylalanine, totals 15 residues. Only the CDR3 part of the read is kept: 45 bases, read in frame from the first base. This clonotype came up many times. Its antigen has not been determined. No much larger clone exists at a distance of one base, and base qualities are not known. The study at large found these results: In validation, the model predicted progression to ophthalmopathy with approximately 71% sensitivity and 72% to 85% specificity, a median of 6.5 months before onset. No statistical method was used to set the sample size in advance, and investigators knew the group allocation. Blood samples also contained most of the expanded thyroid clonotypes (frequency above 0.001), which suggests that blood repertoires may reflect thyroid immune responses. A 13 V-J signature model separated ophthalmopathy from stable hyperthyroidism, with approximately 86% sensitivity and roughly 84% specificity in cross-validation and 80%/75% in testing.

Stable Graves' hyperthyroidism was defined as no progression to ophthalmopathy during 18 months of follow-up. Hyperthyroidism patients were newly diagnosed, with disease duration under 2 months, and aged 18 to 65 years. Any patient with an uncontrolled infection, another autoimmune disease, pregnancy or lactation was excluded. Diagnoses relied on clinical symptoms, serum thyroxine and TRAb, thyroid ultrasound and orbital computed tomography. PBMCs were isolated from 7.5 to 10 ml of fresh peripheral blood by Ficoll-Paque density gradient centrifugation. Trizol reagent was used to extract total RNA, and RNA quality was then checked on an Agilent 2100 Bioanalyzer. TCR beta CDR3 regions were amplified from RNA transcripts. A first-round RT-PCR of the TCR CDR3 used the HTBI primer set with the Qiagen OneStep RT-PCR kit. A second multiplex PCR round built the libraries, followed by size selection and purification. Libraries were sequenced paired-end with 100 bp reads on an Illumina HiSeq2000. On the authors' methods: SOAPnuke was used to process the raw data, removing reads that contained adapters or uncalled bases, had a mean Phred below 15, or lacked an exact match to the constant primer or identifier. COPE v1.2.5 was used to merge the high-quality paired reads, and each unique nucleotide sequence was defined as a clonotype. Clonotypes were aligned to IMGT TRBV, TRBD and TRBJ reference segments using MiTCR v1.1. The analysis was restricted to V-J combinations with a frequency above 0.0001, which together covered around 99% of the repertoires. The TCS score was defined as F50 (clonal expansion) divided by E x V (chaos), with BLOSUM62-based TCRdist calculated between CDR3 peptides within each V-J. Welch's t-statistics and random forest reduced around 550 V-J features to 13, which were used in a naive Bayes classifier (R e1071). Thyroid-blood repertoire similarity was quantified with the Morisita-Horn index. TCRdb reprocessed the public reads (quality trimming at Q25 with fastp, clone calling with MiXCR) and kept in-frame beta chains. Identical CDR3 proteins give one entry, which carries the most common genes and DNA. These V and J calls are TCRdb output, not the study's own analysis. Within this sample are 750,000 to 950,000 distinct CDR3 sequences, with over 35% of them counted one time only. Clones ranked in the top ten supply 8% to 9% of the sample.

This TCR was recovered from a man aged 18 to 29 with Graves' hyperthyroidism. The sequenced sample consisted of blood. The chain is made from TRBV10-2 and TRBJ2-5, with TRBD1 tentatively as D gene (5 bases match). The DNA is TGCGCCAGCAGTGAGTCCCGTCCTCGACAGCCGACCCAGTACTTC. This translates into CASSESRPRQPTQYF.